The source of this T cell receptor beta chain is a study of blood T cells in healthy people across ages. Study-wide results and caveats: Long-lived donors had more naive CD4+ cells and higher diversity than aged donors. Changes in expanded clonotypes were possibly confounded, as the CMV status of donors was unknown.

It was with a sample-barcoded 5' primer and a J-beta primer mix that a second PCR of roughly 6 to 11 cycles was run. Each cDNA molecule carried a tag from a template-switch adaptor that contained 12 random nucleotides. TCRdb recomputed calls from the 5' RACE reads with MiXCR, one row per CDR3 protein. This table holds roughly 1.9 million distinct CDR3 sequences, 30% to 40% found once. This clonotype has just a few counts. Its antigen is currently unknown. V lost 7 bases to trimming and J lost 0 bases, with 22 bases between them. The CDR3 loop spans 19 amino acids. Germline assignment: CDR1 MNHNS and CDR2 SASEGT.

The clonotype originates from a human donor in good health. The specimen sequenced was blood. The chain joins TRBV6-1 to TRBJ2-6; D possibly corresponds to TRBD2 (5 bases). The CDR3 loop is CASTDSGKKYFSGANVLTF. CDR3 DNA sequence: TGTGCCAGCACCGACTCGGGGAAGAAATATTTCTCTGGGGCCAACGTCCTGACTTTC.